This T cell receptor beta chain was sequenced for a study of T cell changes during pregnancy in multiple sclerosis. Some clones are missing from TCRdb's copy, which holds only in-frame ones; the method was immunoSEQ multiplex PCR. The sample gives 79,000 or so clones, approximately 90% of which show up once; 3% to 3.5% is in the top ten. The trim removed 4 bases at V and 6 bases at J, leaving 5 bases unmatched. Germline CDR1 is SEHNR and CDR2 is FQNEAQ (reference sequence). The CDR3 runs to 14 residues. The TCR was taken from a female donor with multiple sclerosis, enrolled in a pregnancy study. Source: peripheral blood, taken before pregnancy. The chain joins TRBV7-9 to TRBJ1-2; 10 nucleotides match TRBD1. DNA for the CDR3: TGTGCCAGCAGCTCGTCGACAGGGGGCCATGGCTACACCTTC. This translates into CASSSSTGGHGYTF.